This record concerns one TCR beta chain sequence. Participant ages covered about 18 to 100 years across 24 US areas. In assigning cohorts, the study relied on participant-reported clinical history. This entry is derived from a study of blood T cell repertoires in COVID-19. For the study at large: Acute-phase and convalescent COVID-19 samples originated in the United States, Italy and Spain.

The CDR3 loop spans 13 amino acids. The germline CDR1 and CDR2 sequences are MDHEN and SYDVKM. V was trimmed by 5 bases and J by 2 bases, leaving 9 bases between them. Study processing details: Cell counts per sample came from amplifying reference gene primers. Clones were read by immunoSEQ multiplex PCR, and TCRdb kept only the in-frame ones, dropping some. V, J and clone size are those of that table, while D and trimming were read from the DNA. The sample holds fewer than 200,000 clones; approximately 82% are singletons and the top ten take 4.5% to 6.5%. The TCR originated in a woman aged 60 to 75 with acute COVID-19. The chain couples TRBV28 to TRBJ1-1; D unclear. Sequenced material: PBMCs or T cells enriched from blood (not recorded which). This chain's CDR3 is CASSPRVNTEAFF. In nucleotides, the CDR3 is TGTGCCAGCAGTCCCCGAGTTAACACTGAAGCTTTCTTT.